This record concerns one TCR beta chain sequence. A junction end diverges from the germline sequence, so it may reflect a read error. CDR1 is SSHAT, CDR2 FNYEAQ, per germline (reference sequence). CDR3 length equals 12 residues. Survey-level immunoSEQ sequencing profiled the TCR beta repertoire. Clones were sequenced by immunoSEQ multiplex PCR, and TCRdb holds only the in-frame ones, with some missing. The data hold some 70,000 clones, with 80% to 95% observed a single time. The source of this sequence is a middle-aged man with rheumatoid arthritis. Input material: PBMCs. J is TRBJ2-3 and V is TRBV7-7, with a tentative D call TRBD1 (6 bases). This CDR3 is CASSSSTGSQYF. CDR3 DNA: TGTGCTAGCAGCTCCTCGACAGGTTCCCAGTATTTT.